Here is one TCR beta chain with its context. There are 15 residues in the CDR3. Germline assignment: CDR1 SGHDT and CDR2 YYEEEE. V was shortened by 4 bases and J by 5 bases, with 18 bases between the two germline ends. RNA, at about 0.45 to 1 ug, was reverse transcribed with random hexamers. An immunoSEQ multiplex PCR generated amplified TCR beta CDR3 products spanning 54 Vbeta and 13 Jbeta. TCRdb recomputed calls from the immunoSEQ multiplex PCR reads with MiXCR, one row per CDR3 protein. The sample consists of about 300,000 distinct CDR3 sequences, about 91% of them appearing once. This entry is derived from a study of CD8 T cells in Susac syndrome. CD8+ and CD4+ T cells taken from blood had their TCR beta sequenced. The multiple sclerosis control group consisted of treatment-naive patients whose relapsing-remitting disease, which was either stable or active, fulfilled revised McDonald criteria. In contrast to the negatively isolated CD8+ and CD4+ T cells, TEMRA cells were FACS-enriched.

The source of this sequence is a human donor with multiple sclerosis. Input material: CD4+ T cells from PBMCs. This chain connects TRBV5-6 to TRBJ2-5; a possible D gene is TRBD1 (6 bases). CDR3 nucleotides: TGTGCCAGCAGCAAAATACCGGGACAATCGGAGACCCAGTACTTC. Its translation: CASSKIPGQSETQYF.